This T cell receptor (beta chain) originates from a study of prognosis after radiotherapy for stage I lung cancer. Many counts were recorded for this clonotype. From genomic DNA, two-round multiplex PCR was used to amplify TCR beta CDR3. Round one of PCR was performed, and it used primers specific to each TRBV and TRBJ gene. TCRdb passed the multiplex PCR reads through MiXCR, listing each CDR3 protein once. The sample consists of around 16,000 distinct CDR3 sequences, around two fifths of them appearing once. The CDR3 is 15 residues long. V lost 3 bases, J lost 1 base, and 9 bases lay in between. Per germline, CDR1 SGHDN and CDR2 FVKESK.

The chain links TRBV14 to TRBJ2-2; D gene ambiguous. Source: PBMCs, taken before or after stereotactic body radiation therapy (not recorded which). The receptor was isolated from a donor at least 50 years old with non-small cell lung cancer. CDR3 coding DNA: TGTGCCAGCAGCCACCTTACCTGGAACACCGGGGAGCTGTTTTTT. Translation gives CASSHLTWNTGELFF.